One and the same sample provided the 18 T cell receptor beta chains below, sequenced in a study of human T cells and chemical hapten exposure. Each CDR3 protein is one row after TCRdb ran MiXCR on the RACE reads. The data show roughly 100,000 distinct CDR3 sequences, approximately 8.2% seen once. Time point reported: healthy volunteer bleed at 2 weeks. The starting material, unfractionated whole blood, was used for total RNA extraction. The sample consisted of whole blood. These TCRs come from a female donor in good health. Some clones in this sample may be carry-over from other donors' samples.

This clonotype was counted a few times. The chain combines TRBV6-6 with TRBJ1-1, with TRBD1 matching 7 bases. V lost 6 bases and J lost 5; bases outside the gene matches: 9. From germline, CDR1 is MNHNY and CDR2 SVGAGI (reference sequence). CDR3 size: 14 residues. This CDR3 reads CASRPTGEGTEAFF. In DNA, the CDR3 is TGTGCCAGCAGGCCAACAGGGGAGGGTACTGAAGCTTTCTTT.

CDR3 DNA: TGTGCCAGCAGCTCCGGAACTAGCGGGAAGGCAGATACGCAGTATTTT. Protein sequence: CASSSGTSGKADTQYF. The chain carries TRBV7-3 and TRBJ2-3; 10 bases align to TRBD2. The CDR3 runs 16 residues. Trimming at V came to 4 bases and at J to 4 bases, leaving 8 bases not matched to a gene. Germline loops: CDR1 SGHTA, CDR2 FQGTGA.

The chain links TRBV5-1 to TRBJ2-1, with 7 nucleotides matching TRBD1. The CDR3 is 13 amino acids. V lost 4 bases to trimming and J lost 7 bases; unmatched junction nucleotides: 5. Germline CDR1 reads SGHRS; CDR2 reads YFSETQ. Here the CDR3 reads CASSHGQVNEQFF. The CDR3 DNA follows: TGCGCCAGCAGCCACGGACAGGTAAATGAGCAGTTCTTC.

This clonotype was found a few times. The chain uses TRBV2 and TRBJ2-7; 9 positions agree with TRBD1. J gave up 6 bases and V 4 bases, and 7 bases lay outside the gene matches. CDR3 length: 14 residues. In germline, CDR1 is SNHLY, CDR2 FYNNEI. Here the CDR3 reads CASSGRDRVSEQYF. In DNA, the CDR3 is TGTGCCAGCAGTGGCCGGGACAGGGTTTCCGAGCAGTACTTC.

This clonotype was picked up a small number of times. The chain links TRBV24-1 to TRBJ2-1; D ambiguous. Trimming took 3 bases from V and 0 from J, leaving 2 bases between them. CDR3 length: 13 residues. The germline gives CDR1 KGHDR, CDR2 SFDVKD. In nucleotides, the CDR3 is TGTGCCACCAGTGATATCTCCTACAATGAGCAGTTCTTC. Translation: CATSDISYNEQFF.

The rearrangement links TRBV20-1 to TRBJ2-3, with 7 bases fitting TRBD1. Germline assignment: CDR1 DFQATT and CDR2 SNEGSKA (reference sequence). The length of the CDR3 is 14 residues. Trimming took 1 base from V and 4 from J; bases not matched to a gene: 5. In nucleotides, the CDR3 is TGCAGTGCTAGAGTAATTAGGGGGCCAGATACGCAGTATTTT. Its protein is CSARVIRGPDTQYF.

This clonotype has only a few counts. V is TRBV7-2 and J is TRBJ1-1; D gene uncertain. The length of the CDR3 is 14 residues. V lost 5 bases and J lost 1, with 11 bases in between. Looked up from germline, CDR1 is SGHTA and CDR2 is FQGNSA. The CDR3 sequence: CASSRTTSNTEAFF. As DNA, the CDR3 is TGTGCCAGCAGCCGAACAACCTCGAACACTGAAGCTTTCTTT.

This clonotype occurred a few times. The V gene is TRBV20-1, the J gene TRBJ2-1, with 12 bases lining up with TRBD1. Germline-derived CDR1 and CDR2 are DFQATT and SNEGSKA (reference sequence). CDR3 length: 16 amino acids. With V trimmed by 1 base and J by 8 bases, 9 bases remained unmatched. The CDR3 region is CSARAHWDRGLDEQFF. The CDR3 nucleotides are TGCAGTGCTAGAGCACATTGGGACAGGGGGCTTGATGAGCAGTTCTTC.

This clonotype has just a few counts. The chain is built from TRBV27 and TRBJ2-7, with D possibly being TRBD1 or TRBD2 (6 bases each). Germline CDR1 MNHEY, CDR2 SMNVEV (reference sequence). The CDR3 runs to 13 residues. V was pared by 3 bases and J by 5 bases, with 11 bases between. CDR3 loop: CASSFGQRDEQYF. The CDR3 DNA is TGTGCCAGCAGTTTCGGACAGCGGGACGAGCAGTACTTC.

The table lists this clonotype with many counts. The chain joins TRBV7-2 to TRBJ2-1, with 7 bases lining up with TRBD2. Germline V CDR1 and CDR2: SGHTA, FQGNSA. V was pared by 3 bases and J by 4 bases, with 6 bases of the junction left unmatched. This CDR3 is built from 15 residues. As DNA, the CDR3 is TGTGCCAGCAGCTTTGGACTAGGAAAATACAATGAGCAGTTCTTC. It specifies CASSFGLGKYNEQFF.

This clonotype has ten or more counts. The chain carries TRBV13 and TRBJ2-5; tentatively, D is TRBD2 (6 bases). Germline values: CDR1 PRHDT, CDR2 FYEKMQ (reference sequence). V dropped 5 bases and J dropped 5 bases, with 21 bases sitting between them. The CDR3 runs 16 residues. CDR3 DNA sequence: TGTGCCAGCAGCCCAGGACTCGCGGAGGGTGGTGAGACCCAGTACTTC. It yields the protein CASSPGLAEGGETQYF.

The J gene is TRBJ2-7, the V gene TRBV6-2 or TRBV6-3; TRBD2 matches at 10 bases. CDR1 and CDR2 (germline): MNHEY, SVGEGT. This CDR3 is 14 amino acids long. V gave up 5 bases and J gave up 2 bases; unmatched junction bases: 3. CDR3 bases: TGTGCCAGCAGTCTAGCGGGAGTTCCCTACGAGCAGTACTTC. It yields the protein CASSLAGVPYEQYF.

This clonotype was seen at least ten times. V gene TRBV20-1 combines with J gene TRBJ2-1; possibly TRBD1 for D (6 bases). The CDR3 has 14 amino acids. The germline V gene encodes CDR1 DFQATT and CDR2 SNEGSKA (reference sequence). V was pared by 6 bases and J by 0 bases, with 12 bases between. The DNA of the CDR3 is TGCAGTGCGGCTACAGGGTTCTCCTACAATGAGCAGTTCTTC. Translated: CSAATGFSYNEQFF.

This clonotype was detected only a few times. J is TRBJ2-3 and V is TRBV6-1; D is unclear. Trimming removed 5 bases from V and 7 bases from J, with 13 bases in between. Germline assignment: CDR1 MNHNS and CDR2 SASEGT. This CDR3 region has 13 residues. The CDR3 reads CASSFSLEYTQYF. The CDR3 bases are TGTGCCAGCAGTTTTTCCTTAGAGTATACGCAGTATTTT.

The chain carries TRBV20-1 and TRBJ2-3; TRBD2 might be the D (6 bases). The CDR3 runs 14 residues. CDR1 DFQATT and CDR2 SNEGSKA come from the germline V gene (reference sequence). Here the CDR3 DNA reads TGCAGCGTAAGTGGGGGGTCCGGCGCAGATACGCAGTATTTT. It yields the protein CSVSGGSGADTQYF.

This chain connects TRBV7-2 to TRBJ1-4; tentative D call: TRBD1 (5 bases). Germline lookup yields CDR1 SGHTA and CDR2 FQGNSA. Trimming left V 1 base short and J 7 bases short, with 13 bases between. The CDR3 loop spans 15 amino acids. DNA for the CDR3: TGTGCCAGCAGCTTAGTGGGGGACTACGGTGAAAAACTGTTTTTT. Translation gives CASSLVGDYGEKLFF.

This clonotype was observed at least ten times. This sequence joins TRBV12-3 or TRBV12-4 and TRBJ2-1, with D possibly TRBD2 on 6 matching bases. V dropped 1 base and J dropped 6 bases, with 13 bases sitting between them. The CDR3 contains 15 residues. CDR3 amino acids: CASSLGVLAANEQFF. Here the CDR3 DNA reads TGTGCCAGCAGTTTAGGTGTACTAGCAGCCAATGAGCAGTTCTTC.

The CDR3 region has the DNA TGTGCCATCAAGGAGAAGGGACTAGCGGGAGCCGCTTCCTACAATGAGCAGTTCTTC. Translated: CAIKEKGLAGAASYNEQFF. This chain connects TRBV10-3 to TRBJ2-1, with TRBD2 identical over 14 bases. From germline, CDR1 is ENHRY and CDR2 SYGVKD. Trimming removed 7 bases from V and 1 base from J; junction bases left unmatched: 12. This CDR3 comprises 19 residues.